The sequence of this T cell receptor beta chain was determined in a study of shared clonotypes between healthy human individuals. The CDR3 sequence is 16 residues long. The germline gives CDR1 SGHDT, CDR2 YYEEEE. V was clipped by 3 bases and J by 5 bases; unmatched bases: 9. Measured with immunoSEQ multiplex PCR; TCRdb has only the in-frame clones, and not every one. The sample records about 2.3 million clones, about nine tenths being singletons. This sequence joins TRBV5-6 and TRBJ2-5; the match to TRBD1 covers 11 bases. Sequencing was performed on naive CD4+ T cells from PBMCs. Subset noted: CD45RA+ positively selected. The clonotype comes from a man between 18 and 35 years old in good health. Some clones in this sample may be carry-over from other donors' samples. CDR3 loop: CASSYGTGGRGETQYF. The DNA of the CDR3 is TGTGCCAGCAGCTATGGGACAGGGGGTAGGGGGGAGACCCAGTACTTC.